One and the same sample provided the 17 T cell receptor beta chains below, sequenced in a study of T-cell memory formation after mild COVID-19. TCRdb re-called the 5' RACE reads with MiXCR, one entry per CDR3 protein. The sample has about 360,000 distinct CDR3 sequences; 13% are singletons. The specimen was PBMCs or a T cell subset sorted from them (not recorded which). These receptors originate from a man aged 18 to 29 who had mild COVID-19 (a few samples of this study predate the infection). Cell type and time point are not known.

J is TRBJ1-5 and V is TRBV6-1; possible D gene TRBD1, 5 bases. Germline V gives CDR1 MNHNS, CDR2 SASEGT. The CDR3 has 14 amino acids. Trimming took off 6 bases at V and 2 bases at J, with 11 bases between the two ends. CDR3 coding DNA: TGTGCCAGCAGAGGGGTGCGTGGCAATCAGCCCCAGCATTTT. Translation: CASRGVRGNQPQHF.

The V gene is TRBV7-9, the J gene TRBJ2-7; D perhaps matches TRBD1 (6 bases). Germline V lookup: CDR1 SEHNR, CDR2 FQNEAQ (reference sequence). The ends were cut back, 4 bases at V and 2 bases at J, with 21 bases in the middle. CDR3 length: 17 amino acids. The CDR3 loop is CASSSERSRDTTYEQYF. The CDR3 coding sequence is TGTGCCAGCAGCTCGGAAAGATCCCGGGACACCACCTACGAGCAGTACTTC.

The chain recombines TRBV6-6 with TRBJ1-2; D remains ambiguous. V was clipped by 2 bases and J by 7 bases, with 8 bases between them. Germline CDR1 and CDR2: MNHNY and SVGAGI (reference sequence). This CDR3 spans 12 amino acids. For the CDR3, the DNA is TGTGCCAGCAGTTACGACCTGGGTGGCTACACCTTC. It encodes CASSYDLGGYTF.

The chain uses TRBV11-2 and TRBJ2-7; TRBD2 might be the D (6 bases). From germline, CDR1 is SGHAT and CDR2 FQNNGV. Deletions cut 5 bases from V and 0 bases from J, with 14 bases between. This CDR3 has 15 amino acids. The CDR3 DNA follows: TGTGCCAGCAGCGCCGGGACTTTCAGCTCCTACGAGCAGTACTTC. As protein: CASSAGTFSSYEQYF.

V gene TRBV29-1 combines with J gene TRBJ1-1; 8 nucleotides align to TRBD1. Germline V gene data show CDR1 as SQVTM and CDR2 as ANQGSEA. CDR3 length: 14 residues. Unmatched junction bases numbered 10, after V lost 6 bases and J lost 4 bases. CDR3 region: CSVSRQGLSTEAFF. The CDR3 bases are TGCAGCGTAAGCAGACAGGGGTTGAGCACTGAAGCTTTCTTT.

The chain is built from TRBV4-1 and TRBJ1-2, with D possibly being TRBD1 (5 bases). Trimming removed 5 bases at V and 6 bases at J, with 16 bases between. The CDR3 runs 14 residues. Per germline, CDR1 MGHRA and CDR2 YSYEKL. CDR3 DNA sequence: TGCGCCAGCAGCTCAAGCGGAGGGGAGGATGGCTACACCTTC. It codes for CASSSSGGEDGYTF.

In nucleotides, the CDR3 is TGTGCCAGCACCTCACAGAAACCCTATAATTCACCCCTCCACTTT. It encodes CASTSQKPYNSPLHF. The genes are TRBV12-3 or TRBV12-4 and TRBJ1-6, with D uncertain. Deletions cut 7 bases from V and 2 bases from J, with 12 bases between. This CDR3 comprises 15 residues.

This sequence joins TRBV27 and TRBJ2-1; D may be TRBD2 (5 bases). Germline V gene data show CDR1 as MNHEY and CDR2 as SMNVEV (reference sequence). V was pared by 3 bases and J by 4 bases, with 13 bases between. This CDR3 comprises 15 residues. CDR3 sequence reads: CASSFSPSPYNEQFF. In nucleotides, the CDR3 is TGTGCCAGCAGTTTTTCTCCTAGCCCGTACAATGAGCAGTTCTTC.

Concerning this clonotype: The junction departs from the called germline gene at one end, perhaps through a read error. This chain joins TRBV4-3 and TRBJ1-1, with D perhaps matching TRBD1 (5 bases). Germline assignment: CDR1 LGHNA and CDR2 YSLEER. The CDR3 sequence is 14 residues long. CDR3 in amino acids: CASSVPGVGTEDFF. As DNA, the CDR3 is TGCGCCAGCAGCGTACCGGGAGTGGGGACTGAAGATTTCTTT.

The CDR3 loop reads CASSPTEQAGYTF. CDR3 sequence (DNA): TGTGCCAGCAGCCCGACAGAACAGGCTGGCTACACCTTC. This rearrangement joins TRBV2 to TRBJ1-2; the D gene is possibly TRBD1 (5 bases). V was pared by 6 bases and J by 7 bases, with 15 bases between. CDR1 and CDR2 (germline): SNHLY, FYNNEI. This CDR3 contains 13 residues.

This clonotype was detected ten times or more. CDR3 region: CASSPGGGTDTQYF. The CDR3, as DNA: TGTGCCAGCAGCCCTGGCGGGGGGACAGATACGCAGTATTTT. The chain employs TRBV7-2 and TRBJ2-3; 8 bases line up with TRBD2. The CDR3 is 14 amino acids. With 5 bases clipped from V and 3 bases from J, the junction kept 4 bases outside the gene matches. Germline-derived CDR1 and CDR2 are SGHTA and FQGNSA.

This clonotype was observed at least ten times. The CDR3 region is CASSLAPQETQYF. DNA for the CDR3: TGTGCCAGCAGCTTAGCCCCCCAAGAGACCCAGTACTTC. This chain joins TRBV7-6 and TRBJ2-5; D remains ambiguous. Germline values: CDR1 SGHVS, CDR2 FNYEAQ. V lost 0 bases and J lost 1, with 3 bases in between. The CDR3 length is 13 residues.

The sample holds a few counts of this clonotype. The chain carries TRBV5-6 and TRBJ2-1, with D possibly matching TRBD1 (5 bases). Trimming left V 1 base short and J 12 bases short, with 17 bases between. The germline V gene encodes CDR1 SGHDT and CDR2 YYEEEE. CDR3 length: 14 amino acids. The CDR3 protein is CASSLQGWGVGQFF. The CDR3 DNA reads as TGTGCCAGCAGCTTGCAGGGTTGGGGTGTTGGGCAGTTCTTC.

This chain links TRBV10-3 with TRBJ2-5; D tentatively reads TRBD1 or TRBD2 (5 bases each). V lost 3 bases and J lost 2, with 16 bases in between. Germline V gene sequence: CDR1 ENHRY, CDR2 SYGVKD. The CDR3 is made up of 16 amino acids. CDR3 nucleotides: TGTGCCATCAGTGAACACGGGACGGAGAGGCAAGAGACCCAGTACTTC. Translated: CAISEHGTERQETQYF.

The chain joins TRBV4-1 to TRBJ1-3; 9 bases fit TRBD1. The CDR3 loop spans 16 amino acids. The V gene's germline CDR1 is MGHRA and CDR2 YSYEKL. The V segment lost 10 bases and the J segment 0 bases; nucleotides outside the gene matches: 10. As DNA, the CDR3 is TGCGCCACTTCGAAACAGGGGGCCCACTCTGGAAACACCATATATTTT. Its protein is CATSKQGAHSGNTIYF.

The table lists this clonotype with a few counts. This chain links TRBV5-1 with TRBJ1-4; 8 bases are a match to TRBD1. Per germline, CDR1 SGHRS and CDR2 YFSETQ. CDR3 length equals 17 residues. V shed 1 base and J 4 bases; nucleotides not matched to a gene: 9. The CDR3 reads CASSLTLRTGNNEKLFF. The DNA of the CDR3 is TGCGCCAGCAGCTTGACTCTCAGGACAGGGAATAATGAAAAACTGTTTTTT.

Here the CDR3 DNA reads TGTGCCAGCACCCGGAGCACTGAAGCTTTCTTT. Translation: CASTRSTEAFF. The gene calls are TRBV28 and TRBJ1-1; D gene ambiguous. In germline, CDR1 is MDHEN, CDR2 SYDVKM. V was cut by 7 bases and J by 4 bases, with 7 bases left in between. The CDR3 consists of 11 residues.